The 20 T cell receptor beta chains given below trace back to one sample, sequenced in a study of CD8+ T cells in alopecia areata. Sequencing relied on a cDNA template that was reverse transcribed from extracted RNA. Measured with immunoSEQ multiplex PCR; TCRdb has only the in-frame clones, and not every one. The sample shows 200,000 to 250,000 clones, around 66% of them seen only once. Treatment given: oral pan-JAK inhibitor, 5-10 mg twice daily. Specimen: CD4+ T cells sorted from blood, collected at week 4, from a patient treated with tofacitinib. These receptors came from a human donor with alopecia areata.

The chain is built from TRBV15 and TRBJ1-2, with D maybe TRBD1 (6 bases). The CDR3 covers 12 residues. Germline V CDR1 and CDR2: LNHNV, YYDKDF (reference sequence). The V and J ends lost 3 bases and 5 bases respectively, with 7 bases between them. The CDR3 sequence is CATSSGQYGYTF. The DNA of the CDR3 is TGTGCCACCAGCAGCGGACAGTATGGCTACACCTTC.

Only one count was recorded for this clone. Here the CDR3 DNA reads TGTGCCAGCAGGCTCTCTGGGGCCAACGTCCTGACTTTC. It translates to CASRLSGANVLTF. The chain has TRBV14 and TRBJ2-6; D call uncertain. CDR3 length equals 13 residues. V lost 6 bases to trimming and J lost 0 bases, with 3 bases between them. CDR1 is SGHDN, CDR2 FVKESK, per germline.

This clone was observed once. The chain uses TRBV7-2 and TRBJ2-4; D ambiguous. The V end was cut by 1 base, the J end by 0 bases, with 10 bases between. Germline CDR1 SGHTA, CDR2 FQGNSA. The CDR3 loop spans 16 amino acids. In DNA form, the CDR3 reads TGTGCCAGCAGCTTAGGCGGCCTAATAGCCAAAAACATTCAGTACTTC. It specifies CASSLGGLIAKNIQYF.

In this sample, this clone turned up a few times. The chain has TRBV10-3 and TRBJ1-5; a weak D match, TRBD1 (5 bases). Germline V gene sequence: CDR1 ENHRY, CDR2 SYGVKD. CDR3 size: 14 residues. The germline V and J ends were trimmed by 6 bases and 6 bases, with 15 bases remaining between them. The CDR3 region has the DNA TGTGCCATCAGCGGCAGCAGGGATGGTCAGCCCCAGCATTTT. Residues: CAISGSRDGQPQHF.

This clone was detected a few times. V gene TRBV7-2 combines with J gene TRBJ2-7; D call uncertain. V lost 6 bases and J lost 3, with 9 bases in between. Germline CDR1 reads SGHTA; CDR2 reads FQGNSA. CDR3 size: 12 residues. CDR3 in amino acids: CASRDDLYEQYF. DNA of the CDR3: TGTGCCAGCAGGGACGACCTCTACGAGCAGTACTTC.

This chain connects TRBV29-1 to TRBJ1-1; D is undetermined. V dropped 0 bases and J dropped 11 bases, with 13 bases sitting between them. Germline loops: CDR1 SQVTM, CDR2 ANQGSEA. CDR3 length: 12 residues. Here the CDR3 reads CSVEEGRGGAFF. DNA of the CDR3: TGCAGCGTTGAAGAAGGACGAGGAGGGGCTTTCTTT.

A word on this clone: An end of the junction does not agree with germline; a read error may underlie this. J is TRBJ2-1 and V is TRBV7-7, with D perhaps TRBD1 (6 bases). The length of the CDR3 is 15 residues. CDR1 and CDR2 (germline): SSHAT, FNYEAQ (reference sequence). CDR3 sequence reads: CASSLALGQYNEQFF. CDR3 coding DNA: TGTGCTAGCAGCTTAGCCCTTGGACAGTACAATGAGCAGTTCTTC.

The chain recombines TRBV7-3 with TRBJ1-6, with 10 bases lining up with TRBD1. Germline V gene lookup returns CDR1 SGHTA and CDR2 FQGTGA. After removal of 4 bases from V and 7 bases from J, the junction contained 1 base not matched to a gene. CDR3 size: 14 residues. In DNA form, the CDR3 reads TGTGCCAGCAGCTCGGGACAGGGGAATTCACCCCTCCACTTT. Encoded protein: CASSSGQGNSPLHF.

This rearrangement joins TRBV7-2 to TRBJ2-5; 14 nucleotides line up with TRBD2. V was pared by 4 bases and J by 3 bases, with 1 base of the junction left unmatched. The germline gives CDR1 SGHTA, CDR2 FQGNSA. CDR3 length: 15 residues. The CDR3 sequence: CASSWGLAGEETQYF. The CDR3 coding sequence is TGTGCCAGCAGCTGGGGACTAGCGGGGGAAGAGACCCAGTACTTC.

V is TRBV2 and J is TRBJ2-7, with 8 positions matching TRBD1. This CDR3 contains 15 residues. V dropped 6 bases and J dropped 3; count of bases not matched to a gene: 10. Germline V gene lookup returns CDR1 SNHLY and CDR2 FYNNEI. The CDR3 reads CASRLDRALRYEQYF. The CDR3 coding sequence is TGTGCCAGCAGGCTGGACAGGGCCCTACGCTACGAGCAGTACTTC.

The chain is built from TRBV30 and TRBJ2-1; D is ambiguous. CDR3 size: 13 residues. Trimming shortened V by 3 bases and J by 12 bases, and 18 bases separated the two germline ends. CDR1 and CDR2 (germline): GTSNPN, SVGIG (reference sequence). The CDR3 here is CAWRPGPSLGQFF. The DNA of the CDR3 is TGTGCCTGGAGACCAGGTCCGTCGTTAGGGCAGTTCTTC.

This CDR3 is CASSDGTGEYEQYF. The CDR3 bases are TGTGCCAGCAGTGACGGGACAGGGGAGTACGAGCAGTACTTC. The chain uses TRBV6-4 and TRBJ2-7, with TRBD1 matching over 10 bases. After removal of 2 bases from V and 4 bases from J, the junction contained 2 bases not matched to a gene. The CDR3 has 14 residues. Germline CDR1 and CDR2: MRHNA and SNTAGT.

This chain links TRBV7-2 with TRBJ2-3, with a possible D match to TRBD1 (6 bases). This CDR3 is 17 amino acids long. Germline assignment: CDR1 SGHTA and CDR2 FQGNSA. V lost 3 bases and J 5 bases, leaving 21 bases between the germline ends. As DNA, the CDR3 is TGTGCCAGCAGCTTTCCCCGGAAACAGGGAGCCAGAGATACGCAGTATTTT. As protein: CASSFPRKQGARDTQYF.

With regard to this clone: At one of its ends the junction is not consistent with the germline gene, which may arise from a read error. This rearrangement joins TRBV30 to TRBJ2-7; the match to TRBD1 covers 8 bases. CDR1 GTSNPN and CDR2 SVGIG come from the germline V gene (reference sequence). The CDR3 is 14 amino acids. The CDR3: CAWSPSGTGERLSF. CDR3 in DNA: TGTGCCTGGAGTCCCTCCGGGACAGGAGAACGGTTATCCTTC.

The genes are TRBV30 and TRBJ2-3, with D maybe TRBD2 (5 bases). The CDR3 extends over 11 amino acids. CDR1 and CDR2 from the germline V gene are GTSNPN and SVGIG (reference sequence). Between the trimmed V and J ends, which lost 0 bases and 11 bases, there was a span of 9 bases. The CDR3 DNA sequence: TGTGCCTGGAGTGTTCAGGCGGGGCAGTATTTT. Translating it yields CAWSVQAGQYF. Supplemented by reference TRBV30 and TRBJ2-3, the full variable domain reads SQTIHQWPATLVQPVGSPLSLECTVEGTSNPNLYWYRQAAGRGLQLLFYSVGIGQISSEVPQNLSASRPQDRQFILSSKKLLLSDSGFYLCAWSVQAGQYFGPGTRLTVL.

This chain connects TRBV6-5 to TRBJ2-6; no firm D call. Per germline, CDR1 MNHEY and CDR2 SVGAGI. Trimming removed 5 bases at V and 4 bases at J, with 3 bases between. The CDR3 length is 12 residues. CDR3: CASSQGANVLTF. CDR3 sequence (DNA): TGTGCCAGCAGTCAGGGGGCCAACGTCCTGACTTTC.

The V and J genes are TRBV29-1 and TRBJ2-3; D possibly corresponds to TRBD2 (6 bases). CDR3 size: 15 residues. V was clipped by 0 bases and J by 1 base, with 11 bases between them. Germline CDR1 is SQVTM and CDR2 is ANQGSEA. The CDR3 DNA reads TGCAGCGTTGAAGATTGGGGACTGGGCACAGATACGCAGTATTTT. Translating gives CSVEDWGLGTDTQYF.

The CDR3 coding sequence is TGTGCCAGCAGTTACGCTAGCGGGGGGCTGTACGAGCAGTACTTC. Residues: CASSYASGGLYEQYF. This chain uses TRBV6-5 with TRBJ2-7, with 11 bases identical to TRBD2. The V and J ends lost 2 bases and 4 bases, in that order; junction bases with no gene match: 4. The CDR3 loop spans 15 amino acids. The germline V gene has CDR1 MNHEY and CDR2 SVGAGI.

The V gene is TRBV15, the J gene TRBJ2-6; D possibly corresponds to TRBD2 (5 bases). The CDR3 spans 16 residues. CDR1 is LNHNV and CDR2 is YYDKDF in the germline V gene (reference sequence). The germline V and J ends were trimmed by 1 base and 3 bases, with 10 bases remaining between them. The CDR3 here is CATSRGTGNGANVLTF. The CDR3 DNA is TGTGCCACCAGCAGAGGGACCGGGAATGGGGCCAACGTCCTGACTTTC.

The chain joins TRBV20-1 to TRBJ2-7; D gene uncertain. Germline-derived CDR1 and CDR2 are DFQATT and SNEGSKA (reference sequence). The CDR3 contains 11 residues. The germline V and J ends were trimmed by 4 bases and 5 bases, with 9 bases remaining between them. The CDR3 loop is CSATLPDEQYF. The CDR3 nucleotides read TGCAGTGCTACCCTCCCAGACGAGCAGTACTTC.